The 22 T cell receptor beta chains in this list originate from one sample, sequenced in a study of blood T cell repertoires in COVID-19. Only in-frame clones appear in the TCRdb table, and some are missing; sequencing was by immunoSEQ multiplex PCR. The data show around 280,000 clones, around 86% seen once. Sample: PBMCs or T cells enriched from blood (not recorded which). These receptors were collected from a middle-aged woman who had recovered from COVID-19.

This rearrangement joins TRBV4-2 to TRBJ1-2; D is perhaps TRBD1 (5 bases). This CDR3 region has 15 residues. From germline, CDR1 is LGHNA and CDR2 YNFKEQ. V lost 0 bases and J 6 bases, leaving 14 bases between the germline ends. The CDR3: CASSQDSSGGDGYTF. Here the CDR3 DNA reads TGTGCCAGCAGCCAAGACTCCTCCGGGGGGGATGGCTACACCTTC.

The J gene is TRBJ2-3, the V gene TRBV24-1; TRBD2 matches 10 bases. Per the germline V gene, CDR1 is KGHDR and CDR2 is SFDVKD. The CDR3 runs 15 residues. V trimming: 7 bases; J trimming: 4 bases; junction bases outside the gene matches: 7. This chain's CDR3 is CATSDSGRHSDTQYF. CDR3 DNA sequence: TGTGCCACCAGCGATAGCGGGAGGCACTCAGATACGCAGTATTTT.

V gene TRBV10-3 combines with J gene TRBJ2-2, with 8 positions matching TRBD1. V lost 2 bases, J lost 5 bases, and 1 base stayed unmatched. Germline V CDR1 and CDR2: ENHRY, SYGVKD. The CDR3 is made up of 14 amino acids. CDR3 sequence: CAISEGQGTGELFF. CDR3 DNA sequence: TGTGCCATCAGTGAGGGACAGGGAACCGGGGAGCTGTTTTTT.

This chain uses TRBV30 with TRBJ1-1, with D possibly being TRBD1 (5 bases). V shed 0 bases and J shed 0 bases, with 20 bases lying between them. Germline lookup yields CDR1 GTSNPN and CDR2 SVGIG (reference sequence). The CDR3 has 18 amino acids. This CDR3 reads CAWSVFRDSGNMNTEAFF. Here the CDR3 DNA reads TGTGCCTGGAGTGTATTCAGGGACTCCGGCAACATGAACACTGAAGCTTTCTTT.

The chain recombines TRBV5-5 with TRBJ1-2; 8 nucleotides match TRBD1. Per germline, CDR1 SGHKS and CDR2 YYEKEE (reference sequence). CDR3 length equals 17 residues. V was pared by 4 bases and J by 4 bases, with 15 bases of the junction left unmatched. Here the CDR3 DNA reads TGTGCCAGCAGCCGTGCCGGGACAGGCTTCAACGGCTATGGCTACACCTTC. This gives the protein CASSRAGTGFNGYGYTF.

The V call is TRBV25-1, the J call TRBJ2-7; 8 bases match TRBD1. The CDR3 loop spans 14 amino acids. After removal of 4 bases from V and 2 bases from J, the junction contained 4 bases not matched to a gene. Germline V gene sequence: CDR1 MGHDK, CDR2 SYGVNS. The CDR3 DNA is TGTGCCAGCAGTGCCAGGGGGCCGCCCTACGAGCAGTACTTC. Its protein product is CASSARGPPYEQYF.

The chain combines TRBV7-8 with TRBJ2-7; 9 nucleotides line up with TRBD1. Looked up from germline, CDR1 is SGHVS and CDR2 is FQNEAQ. This CDR3 spans 15 amino acids. Unmatched junction bases numbered 2, after V lost 0 bases and J lost 2 bases. The CDR3 DNA sequence: TGTGCCAGCAGCTTAGCGGGACAGGGTCCCTACGAGCAGTACTTC. Residues: CASSLAGQGPYEQYF.

The chain employs TRBV7-3 and TRBJ2-1, with 16 bases fitting TRBD2. V shed 4 bases, J shed 6 bases, and the junction held 15 bases outside the gene matches. Germline assignment: CDR1 SGHTA and CDR2 FQGTGA. This CDR3 contains 20 residues. Here the CDR3 reads CASSSRTGTSGRAFLNEQFF. CDR3 nucleotides: TGTGCCAGCAGCTCCCGAACCGGGACTAGCGGGAGGGCCTTTCTCAATGAGCAGTTCTTC. The variable domain in full, completed from reference TRBV7-3 and TRBJ2-1, reads GAGVSQTPSNKVTEKGKYVELRCDPISGHTALYWYRQSLGQGPEFLIYFQGTGAADDSGLPNDRFFAVRPEGSVSTLKIQRTERGDSAVYLCASSSRTGTSGRAFLNEQFFGPGTRLTVL.

The chain carries TRBV5-6 and TRBJ2-7; no firm D call. The V gene lost 4 bases and the J gene lost 5 bases, with 7 bases spanning the gap. The CDR3 has 11 residues. Per the germline V gene, CDR1 is SGHDT and CDR2 is YYEEEE. CDR3 region: CASSRVNEQYF. DNA of the CDR3: TGTGCCAGCAGCCGGGTTAACGAGCAGTACTTC. The whole variable domain, remainder taken from reference TRBV5-6 and TRBJ2-7, is DAGVTQSPTHLIKTRGQQVTLRCSPKSGHDTVSWYQQALGQGPQFIFQYYEEEERQRGNFPDRFSGHQFPNYSSELNVNALLLGDSALYLCASSRVNEQYFGPGTRLTVT.

This chain connects TRBV18 to TRBJ1-3; D might be TRBD1 (6 bases). The CDR3 loop spans 15 amino acids. V gave up 3 bases and J gave up 3 bases, with 12 bases separating them. Germline V gives CDR1 KGHSH, CDR2 LQKENI. The CDR3 DNA sequence: TGTGCCAGCTCACCCCAGGGGAACTTTGGAAACACCATATATTTT. Its translation is CASSPQGNFGNTIYF.

V usage is TRBV6-1 and J usage is TRBJ1-1, with a tentative D call TRBD1 (5 bases). CDR3 length equals 13 residues. Germline V gives CDR1 MNHNS, CDR2 SASEGT. V lost 1 base and J lost 5, with 8 bases in between. In DNA form, the CDR3 reads TGTGCCAGCAGTGAAGTTCGGGGGACTGAAGCTTTCTTT. It encodes CASSEVRGTEAFF.

This clone was seen a few times. V is TRBV5-1 and J is TRBJ1-1, with D unclear. The germline V and J ends were trimmed by 0 bases and 4 bases, with 10 bases remaining between them. The CDR3 has 14 residues. Germline CDR1 is SGHRS and CDR2 is YFSETQ. The CDR3 DNA reads as TGCGCCAGCAGCTTGGAGTCTGGAGTCACTGAAGCTTTCTTT. As protein: CASSLESGVTEAFF.

This clone appeared once. J is TRBJ2-1 and V is TRBV9; 13 bases align to TRBD2. The CDR3 has 18 amino acids. From germline, CDR1 is SGDLS and CDR2 YYNGEE. Unmatched junction bases numbered 9, after V lost 0 bases and J lost 6 bases. The CDR3 protein is CASSVEGLAGAPLNEQFF. CDR3 sequence (DNA): TGTGCCAGCAGCGTAGAAGGACTAGCGGGAGCCCCTCTCAATGAGCAGTTCTTC.

The V and J genes are TRBV18 and TRBJ2-5, with 11 bases lining up with TRBD1. The V segment lost 6 bases and the J segment 1 base; nucleotides outside the gene matches: 7. In germline, CDR1 is KGHSH, CDR2 LQKENI. CDR3 size: 16 residues. The CDR3 DNA is TGTGCCAGCTCCCCGGGACAGGGGGTCCTCCAAGAGACCCAGTACTTC. This encodes CASSPGQGVLQETQYF.

The chain uses TRBV7-8 and TRBJ2-7; 7 bases line up with TRBD1. Germline CDR1 reads SGHVS; CDR2 reads FQNEAQ. This CDR3 has 18 amino acids. V lost 3 bases to trimming and J lost 3 bases; unmatched junction nucleotides: 17. The CDR3 region is CASSLDRDRPQPYYEQYF. CDR3 DNA: TGTGCCAGCAGCTTGGACCGGGACAGACCTCAACCTTACTACGAGCAGTACTTC.

The V call is TRBV30, the J call TRBJ2-4; TRBD1 aligns across 8 bases. The germline V gene encodes CDR1 GTSNPN and CDR2 SVGIG (reference sequence). This CDR3 contains 14 residues. V lost 0 bases, J lost 8 bases, and 6 bases stayed unmatched. Here the CDR3 DNA reads TGTGCCTGGAGTGTGGGGACAGGCCCGGACATTCAGTACTTC. It codes for CAWSVGTGPDIQYF.

The V call is TRBV5-1, the J call TRBJ2-7; TRBD2 matches 7 bases. The germline V gene encodes CDR1 SGHRS and CDR2 YFSETQ. This CDR3 spans 14 amino acids. The junction had 11 bases not matched to a gene; V was cut back by 4 bases and J by 7 bases. The CDR3 DNA sequence: TGCGCCAGCAGCCCCACCGGGCGGGGGAGGGAGCAGTACTTC. Translating gives CASSPTGRGREQYF.

This clone occurred once. This rearrangement joins TRBV6-1 to TRBJ2-1; TRBD1 agrees at 8 bases. V shed 2 bases and J 9 bases; nucleotides not matched to a gene: 12. The germline V gene encodes CDR1 MNHNS and CDR2 SASEGT. CDR3 size: 16 residues. CDR3 protein: CASSERQGAGSGEQFF. DNA of the CDR3: TGTGCCAGCAGTGAACGGCAGGGGGCGGGTTCGGGTGAGCAGTTCTTC.

The J gene is TRBJ2-7, the V gene TRBV28, with 11 bases that match TRBD1. Per the germline V gene, CDR1 is MDHEN and CDR2 is SYDVKM. The CDR3 contains 16 residues. J lost 6 bases, V lost 7 bases, and 14 bases had no gene match. CDR3 DNA: TGTGCCAGCATAGGTCATGGGACAGGGGGAATAAGCGAGCAGTACTTC. Encoded protein: CASIGHGTGGISEQYF.

The CDR3, as DNA: TGTGCCAGCAGCTCGAATAGTGTTGGAAACACCATATATTTT. Translating gives CASSSNSVGNTIYF. The chain combines TRBV9 with TRBJ1-3; no reliable D call. CDR3 size: 14 residues. The germline CDR1 and CDR2 sequences are SGDLS and YYNGEE. The V gene lost 4 bases and the J gene lost 3 bases, with 11 bases spanning the gap. The full variable domain, its missing parts supplied by reference TRBV9 and TRBJ1-3, is DSGVTQTPKHLITATGQRVTLRCSPRSGDLSVYWYQQSLDQGLQFLIQYYNGEERAKGNILERFSAQQFPDLHSELNLSSLELGDSALYFCASSSNSVGNTIYFGEGSWLTVV.

The CDR3 is CASSLRLLQETQYF. For the CDR3, the DNA is TGTGCCAGCAGCTTGAGACTTCTCCAAGAGACCCAGTACTTC. The V and J genes are TRBV7-2 and TRBJ2-5; D remains ambiguous. Germline CDR1 is SGHTA and CDR2 is FQGNSA. The CDR3 runs to 14 residues. V was shortened by 3 bases and J by 1 base, with 9 bases between the two germline ends.

The chain carries TRBV19 and TRBJ2-7, with 7 positions matching TRBD2. The J segment lost 2 bases and the V segment lost 0 bases, leaving 4 bases of the junction unmatched. Germline CDR1 reads LNHDA; CDR2 reads SQIVND (reference sequence). This CDR3 is built from 15 residues. The CDR3 DNA is TGTGCCAGTAGTATAGAGACGGGGGGAACCTACGAGCAGTACTTC. As protein: CASSIETGGTYEQYF.